This is a list of T cell receptor beta chains from one sample in a study of CD8+ T cells in alopecia areata. Sequencing was performed with immunoSEQ multiplex PCR; in TCRdb, only in-frame clones are kept and a portion is missing. The repertoire consists of under 250,000 clones, with about three fifths occurring once and the leading ten covering around 1.6%. This material consisted of CD4+ T cells sorted from blood, taken at week 4, from a patient treated with tofacitinib. The source is a human donor with alopecia areata. The conserved cysteine and the conserved F or W are not part of the CDR3 here. Clone size is shown for a subset of rows, as once, few, many or a class of expanded clone.

>TRBJ2-7|once|TRBV5-6
ASSWGSPEQY
>TRBJ1-1|few|TRBV25-1
ASTLGGGGKAF
>TRBJ2-2|NA|TRBV15
ATSSRFGGELF
>TRBJ2-3|NA|TRBV5-6
ASSLTGPTDTQY
>TRBJ2-7|NA|TRBV6-5
ASRKQGAGGEQY
>TRBJ1-1|NA|TRBV30
AWNPAGRPEAF
>TRBJ1-5|NA|TRBV7-8
ASSRLTGGLEPQH
>TRBJ2-5|NA|TRBV27
ASSLTTGTGIRDQY
>TRBJ1-6|NA|TRBV7-6
ASSLARGMNSPLH
>TRBJ1-5|many|TRBV6-1
ASSESAALSNQPQH
>TRBJ1-6|NA|TRBV30
AWRLGAHNSPLH
>TRBJ1-2|NA|TRBV5-6
ASSSVWGQDYGYT
>TRBJ2-5|NA|TRBV7-2
ASSYSLSGEETQY
>TRBJ2-3|few|TRBV19
ASSGDRFTDTQY
>TRBJ1-2|NA|TRBV10-1
ASSDHSGYT
>TRBJ1-2|NA|TRBV4-3
ASSQEGSTGHGYT
>TRBJ2-2|NA|TRBV7-9
ASTPPGTGELF
>TRBJ1-5|NA|TRBV7-9
ASSFGDSLNSNQPQH
>TRBJ2-3|once|TRBV12-5
ASGLVAGGTSTDTQY
>TRBJ2-7|NA|TRBV30
ACTGPLGLHEQY
>TRBJ2-2|few|TRBV18
ASSPLAQVGELF
>TRBJ1-1|NA|TRBV5-1
ASSLAERVRGVNTEAF
>TRBJ1-2|few|TRBV5-1
ASRPSGTEYGYT
>TRBJ1-6|NA|TRBV7-6
ASSASTGLTASPLH
>TRBJ2-1|NA|TRBV14
ASSQNGGTYNEQF
>TRBJ2-7|NA|TRBV29-1
SVVMGQGSYEQY